A selection of T cell receptor beta chains follows, all from one sample in a study of metastatic and nonmetastatic thyroid tumors. With MiXCR, TCRdb called clones anew from the PCR reads. The table lists some 35,000 clones, 25% to 30% of them singletons. Sample: blood. The receptors here all came from a female donor with papillary thyroid cancer or a benign thyroid nodule (not recorded which). Some clones in this sample may be carry-over from other donors' samples. Each CDR3 is given with its conserved first and last residue. The D gene is left open where the match is weak. The listing skips clone size in some rows; elsewhere it reads once, few, many or a size class.

.,TRBV6-1,TRBJ1-1,few,13,CASKREWNTEAFF,TGTGCCAGCAAGCGTGAGTGGAACACTGAAGCTTTCTTT
.,TRBV4-2,TRBJ2-3,.,12,CASSSYTDTQYF,TGTGCCAGCAGCTCGTACACAGATACGCAGTATTTT
TRBD1,TRBV12-3/TRBV12-4,TRBJ2-1,many,16,CASGTRTGETYNEQFF,TGTGCCAGCGGAACAAGGACAGGGGAAACCTACAATGAGCAGTTCTTC
.,TRBV4-2,TRBJ2-2,many,15,CASSQDLGNTGELFF,TGTGCCAGCAGCCAAGATTTGGGGAACACCGGGGAGCTGTTTTTT
.,TRBV20-1,TRBJ1-2,.,13,CSARARTPMGFTF,TGCAGTGCTAGAGCCCGGACTCCTATGGGCTTCACCTTC
.,TRBV7-3,TRBJ1-1,.,15,CASSSQQITNTEAFF,TGTGCCAGCAGCTCTCAACAGATTACGAACACTGAAGCTTTCTTT
.,TRBV6-5,TRBJ2-6,many,15,CASSYAITGANVLTF,TGTGCCAGCAGTTACGCGATTACTGGGGCCAACGTCCTGACTTTC
TRBD1,TRBV18,TRBJ2-7,.,15,CASSSGQGGSYEQYF,TGTGCCAGCTCATCCGGACAGGGAGGTTCCTACGAGCAGTACTTC
.,TRBV6-1,TRBJ1-1,.,13,CASNRHVADEAFF,TGTGCCAGCAATAGACACGTGGCGGATGAAGCTTTCTTT
TRBD1,TRBV24-1,TRBJ2-5,.,19,CATSDQSTGTGRPQETQYF,TGTGCCACCAGTGATCAATCCACCGGGACAGGCCGACCCCAAGAGACCCAGTACTTC
.,TRBV6-4,TRBJ2-1,.,14,CASSEGLDYNEQFF,TGTGCCAGCAGTGAAGGTCTGGATTACAATGAGCAGTTCTTC
.,TRBV30,TRBJ1-1,medium-sized,13,CAWSVGSGTEAFF,TGTGCCTGGAGTGTGGGCAGTGGGACTGAAGCTTTCTTT
TRBD2,TRBV30,TRBJ2-3,many,15,CAWSRTSGGADTQYF,TGTGCCTGGAGTAGGACTAGCGGGGGGGCAGATACGCAGTATTTT
TRBD1,TRBV12-3/TRBV12-4,TRBJ1-2,medium-sized,14,CASSQGGDDYGYTF,TGTGCCAGCAGCCAAGGGGGCGATGACTATGGCTACACCTTC
.,TRBV27,TRBJ2-7,few,14,CASSVSEISYEQYF,TGTGCCAGCAGTGTCAGCGAAATCTCCTACGAGCAGTACTTC
.,TRBV7-9,TRBJ1-2,.,14,CASSRLEANYGYTF,TGTGCCAGCAGCCGCCTTGAGGCTAACTATGGCTACACCTTC
.,TRBV5-1,TRBJ2-3,many,18,CASSLGGTTGSFSDTQYF,TGCGCCAGCAGCTTAGGGGGGACGACAGGGAGTTTTTCAGATACGCAGTATTTT
TRBD2,TRBV11-2,TRBJ2-3,many,18,CASSGRTSGSSGTDTQYF,TGTGCCAGCAGCGGGCGGACTAGCGGGAGTTCCGGCACAGATACGCAGTATTTT
TRBD2,TRBV20-1,TRBJ2-3,many,14,CSAKGTSYADTQYF,TGCAGTGCTAAAGGGACTAGCTATGCAGATACGCAGTATTTT
.,TRBV20-1,TRBJ2-7,many,13,CSAGGSGRGEQYF,TGCAGTGCTGGGGGAAGCGGACGCGGGGAGCAGTACTTC
.,TRBV20-1,TRBJ1-1,.,15,CSARGQGHRYTEAFF,TGCAGTGCTAGGGGGCAGGGGCATAGGTACACTGAAGCTTTCTTT
.,TRBV24-1,TRBJ2-5,medium-sized,14,CATSDHGHQETQYF,TGTGCCACCAGTGACCACGGTCACCAAGAGACCCAGTACTTC
TRBD1,TRBV28,TRBJ1-4,few,16,CASSPGQVSTNEKLFF,TGTGCCAGCAGTCCGGGACAGGTCTCAACTAATGAAAAACTGTTTTTT
.,TRBV6-1,TRBJ2-7,few,15,CASSESREPSNEQYF,TGTGCCAGCAGTGAATCACGAGAACCCTCCAACGAGCAGTACTTC
.,TRBV12-3/TRBV12-4,TRBJ2-7,medium-sized,13,CASSWQGSYEQYF,TGTGCCAGCAGTTGGCAGGGGTCCTACGAGCAGTACTTC
.,TRBV6-5,TRBJ1-4,few,15,CASSSTADPNEKLFF,TGTGCCAGCAGTTCCACCGCGGACCCGAATGAAAAACTGTTTTTT
TRBD1,TRBV20-1,TRBJ2-7,once,15,CSALTPGTGPYEQYF,TGCAGTGCCCTAACCCCCGGGACAGGACCCTACGAGCAGTACTTC
.,TRBV5-6,TRBJ1-1,.,15,CASSFLRTENTEAFF,TGTGCCAGCAGCTTTTTGCGGACAGAAAACACTGAAGCTTTCTTT
.,TRBV20-1,TRBJ2-1,many,14,CSAFGPNSYNEQFF,TGCAGTGCTTTCGGACCGAACTCCTACAATGAGCAGTTCTTC
.,TRBV19,TRBJ1-1,.,17,CASSSQLGQGEFPEAFF,TGTGCCAGTAGTAGTCAGTTGGGGCAGGGCGAGTTTCCTGAAGCTTTCTTT
.,TRBV6-5,TRBJ2-5,medium-sized,14,CASSYRAPQETQYF,TGTGCCAGCAGTTACAGGGCTCCCCAAGAGACCCAGTACTTC
TRBD1,TRBV20-1,TRBJ1-5,many,14,CSAAGGFDNQPQHF,TGCAGTGCCGCAGGGGGCTTCGATAATCAGCCCCAGCATTTT
TRBD1,TRBV20-1,TRBJ2-3,.,18,CSARGQGAVFHSTDTQYF,TGCAGTGCTAGGGGACAGGGGGCGGTTTTCCATAGCACAGATACGCAGTATTTT
.,TRBV11-2,TRBJ2-7,.,13,CASSWRGSYEKYF,TGTGCCAGCAGCTGGAGAGGCTCCTACGAGAAGTACTTC
.,TRBV12-3/TRBV12-4,TRBJ1-2,medium-sized,15,CASSLMGWGQDGYTF,TGTGCCAGCAGTCTTATGGGCTGGGGGCAGGATGGCTACACCTTC
.,TRBV12-3/TRBV12-4,TRBJ2-1,.,15,CASSVGLAPGDEQFF,TGTGCCAGCAGTGTGGGTCTAGCTCCGGGCGATGAGCAGTTCTTC
.,TRBV30,TRBJ1-5,.,15,CAWIPQAYSNQPQHF,TGTGCCTGGATCCCACAGGCGTATAGCAATCAGCCCCAGCATTTT
.,TRBV13,TRBJ2-7,.,14,CASSLDTGPCEQYF,TGTGCCAGCAGCTTAGACACGGGCCCGTGTGAGCAGTACTTC
.,TRBV19,TRBJ2-6,many,16,CASSPNSGSGANVLTF,TGTGCCAGTAGTCCCAACAGTGGTTCTGGGGCCAACGTCCTGACTTTC
TRBD2,TRBV2,TRBJ2-1,.,19,CASSDLRRESKSKYNEQFF,TGTGCCAGCAGTGATTTAAGGCGGGAGTCTAAAAGCAAATACAATGAGCAGTTCTTC
TRBD1,TRBV19,TRBJ1-6,few,15,CASSSRTGGLSPLHF,TGTGCCAGTAGTTCCCGGACAGGGGGATTATCACCCCTCCACTTT
.,TRBV7-6,TRBJ2-7,.,11,CASSSPTEQYF,TGTGCCAGCAGCTCACCGACAGAGCAGTACTTC
.,TRBV18,TRBJ1-2,medium-sized,13,CASSPPTGYGYTF,TGTGCCAGCTCACCACCGACAGGATATGGCTACACCTTC
TRBD1,TRBV28,TRBJ2-3,many,14,CASSFDRVSDTQYF,TGTGCCAGCAGTTTTGACAGGGTTTCTGATACGCAGTATTTT
TRBD1,TRBV5-1,TRBJ1-2,once,16,CASRPRDRGQGYGFTF,TGCGCCAGCAGACCCCGGGACAGGGGGCAAGGATATGGCTTCACCTTC
.,TRBV11-2,TRBJ2-3,many,16,CASSLDLGLGTDTQYF,TGTGCCAGCAGCTTAGATCTGGGGCTGGGCACAGATACGCAGTATTTT
.,TRBV19,TRBJ2-7,.,14,CASSIGLSYNEQYF,TGTGCCAGTAGTATTGGACTATCCTACAATGAGCAGTACTTC
.,TRBV30,TRBJ1-3,.,13,CAWSVEGGNTIYF,TGTGCCTGGAGTGTTGAGGGTGGAAACACCATATATTTT
.,TRBV11-1,TRBJ1-1,.,16,CAGSPRSGTVNTEAFF,TGTGCCGGCAGCCCTAGAAGCGGGACGGTGAACACTGAAGCTTTCTTT
.,TRBV7-3,TRBJ2-2,many,16,CASSPRGGTNTGELFF,TGTGCCAGCAGTCCCAGGGGTGGCACGAACACCGGGGAGCTGTTTTTT
.,TRBV20-1,TRBJ1-2,.,16,CSARVRGRVLALSYTF,TGCAGTGCTAGAGTTCGGGGCAGGGTTTTAGCATTAAGCTACACCTTC
TRBD2,TRBV11-2,TRBJ2-5,.,18,CASIFRRSGLVSEETQYF,TGTGCCAGCATCTTTCGGCGGTCGGGACTAGTAAGTGAAGAGACCCAGTACTTC